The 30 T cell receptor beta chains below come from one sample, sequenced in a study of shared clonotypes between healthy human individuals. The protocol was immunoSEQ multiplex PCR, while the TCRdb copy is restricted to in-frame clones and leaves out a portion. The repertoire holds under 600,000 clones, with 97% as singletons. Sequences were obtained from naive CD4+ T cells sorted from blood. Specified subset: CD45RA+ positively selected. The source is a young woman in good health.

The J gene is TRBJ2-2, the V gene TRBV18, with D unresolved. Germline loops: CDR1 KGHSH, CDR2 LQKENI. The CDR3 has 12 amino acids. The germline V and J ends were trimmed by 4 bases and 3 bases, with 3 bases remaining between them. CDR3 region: CASSLDTGELFF. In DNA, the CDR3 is TGTGCCAGCTCACTAGACACCGGGGAGCTGTTTTTT.

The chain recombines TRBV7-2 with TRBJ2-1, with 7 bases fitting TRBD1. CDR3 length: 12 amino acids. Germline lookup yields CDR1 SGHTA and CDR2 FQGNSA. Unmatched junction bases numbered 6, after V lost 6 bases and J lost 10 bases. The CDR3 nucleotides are TGTGCCAGCAGTGCACAGGGGAACGAGCAGTTCTTC. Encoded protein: CASSAQGNEQFF.

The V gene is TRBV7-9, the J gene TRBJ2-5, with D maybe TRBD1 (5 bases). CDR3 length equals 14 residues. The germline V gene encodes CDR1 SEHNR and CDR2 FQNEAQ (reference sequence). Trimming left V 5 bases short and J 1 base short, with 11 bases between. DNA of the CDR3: TGTGCCAGCAGCCCGACCCAGGGCCAAGAGACCCAGTACTTC. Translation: CASSPTQGQETQYF.

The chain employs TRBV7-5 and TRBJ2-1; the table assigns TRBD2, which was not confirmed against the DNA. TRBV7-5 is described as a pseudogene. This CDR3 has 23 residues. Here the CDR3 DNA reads TGTGTCAGATACACAAGGGCGAAACTAGCGGGAGAACCCTTGACCTTAGTTTGGTTTGAGCAGTTCTTC. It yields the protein CVRYTRAKLAGEPLTLVWFEQFF.

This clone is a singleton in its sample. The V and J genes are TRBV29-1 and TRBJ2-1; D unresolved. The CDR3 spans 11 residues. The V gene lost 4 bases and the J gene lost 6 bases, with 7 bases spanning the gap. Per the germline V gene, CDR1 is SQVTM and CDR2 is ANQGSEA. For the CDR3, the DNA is TGCAGCGTTGGAGTTATCAATGAGCAGTTCTTC. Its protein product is CSVGVINEQFF.

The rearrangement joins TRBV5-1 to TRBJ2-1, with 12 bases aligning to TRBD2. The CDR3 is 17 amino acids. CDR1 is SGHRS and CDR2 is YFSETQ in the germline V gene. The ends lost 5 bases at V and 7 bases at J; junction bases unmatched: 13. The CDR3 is CASRSPTSGSIINEQFF. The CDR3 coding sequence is TGCGCCAGCAGAAGCCCGACTAGCGGGAGTATAATAAATGAGCAGTTCTTC.

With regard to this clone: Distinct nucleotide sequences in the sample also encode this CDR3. CDR3 protein: CATSRDSGSSYNEQFF. DNA for the CDR3: TGTGCCACCAGCAGAGATTCTGGAAGCTCCTACAATGAGCAGTTCTTC. The rearrangement links TRBV15 to TRBJ2-1; D is uncertain. The CDR3 is 16 residues long. Germline values: CDR1 LNHNV, CDR2 YYDKDF (reference sequence). V dropped 0 bases and J dropped 0 bases, with 9 bases sitting between them.

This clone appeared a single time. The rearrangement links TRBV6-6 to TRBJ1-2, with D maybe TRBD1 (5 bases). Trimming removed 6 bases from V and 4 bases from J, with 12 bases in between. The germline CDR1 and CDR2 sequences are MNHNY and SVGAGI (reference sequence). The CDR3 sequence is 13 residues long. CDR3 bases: TGTGCCAGCAGCAACCTAGACAGCTATGGCTACACCTTC. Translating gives CASSNLDSYGYTF.

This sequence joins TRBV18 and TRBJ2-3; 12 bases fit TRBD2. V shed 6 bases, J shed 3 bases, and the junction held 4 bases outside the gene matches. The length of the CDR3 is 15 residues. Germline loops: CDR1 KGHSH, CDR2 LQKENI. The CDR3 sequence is CASSETSGRTDTQYF. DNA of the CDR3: TGTGCCAGCTCGGAGACTAGCGGGAGAACAGATACGCAGTATTTT.

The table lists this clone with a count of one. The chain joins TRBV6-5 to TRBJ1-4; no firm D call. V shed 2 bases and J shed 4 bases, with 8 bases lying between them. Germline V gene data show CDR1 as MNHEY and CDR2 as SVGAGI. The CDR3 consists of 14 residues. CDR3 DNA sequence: TGTGCCAGCAGTTACACAGTCGTTAATGAAAAACTGTTTTTT. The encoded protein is CASSYTVVNEKLFF.

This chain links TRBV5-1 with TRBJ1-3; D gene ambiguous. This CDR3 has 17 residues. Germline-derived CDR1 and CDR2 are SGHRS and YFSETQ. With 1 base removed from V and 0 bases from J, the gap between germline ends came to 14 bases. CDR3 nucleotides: TGCGCCAGCAGCTTGATTCCAGGTGAATACTCTGGAAACACCATATATTTT. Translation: CASSLIPGEYSGNTIYF. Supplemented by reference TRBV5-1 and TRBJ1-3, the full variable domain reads KAGVTQTPRYLIKTRGQQVTLSCSPISGHRSVSWYQQTPGQGLQFLFEYFSETQRNKGNFPGRFSGRQFSNSRSEMNVSTLELGDSALYLCASSLIPGEYSGNTIYFGEGSWLTVV.

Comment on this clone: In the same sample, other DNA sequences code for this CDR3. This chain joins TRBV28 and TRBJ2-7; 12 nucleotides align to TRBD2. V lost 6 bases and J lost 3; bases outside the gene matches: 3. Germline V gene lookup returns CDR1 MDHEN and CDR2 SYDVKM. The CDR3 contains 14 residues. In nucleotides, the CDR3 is TGTGCCAGCAGGACTAGCGGGAGAAGCTACGAGCAGTACTTC. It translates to CASRTSGRSYEQYF.

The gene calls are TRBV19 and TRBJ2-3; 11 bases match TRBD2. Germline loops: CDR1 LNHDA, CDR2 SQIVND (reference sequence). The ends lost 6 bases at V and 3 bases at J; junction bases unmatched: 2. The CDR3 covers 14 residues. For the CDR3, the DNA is TGTGCCAGTAGCCGACTAGCGGGAACAGATACGCAGTATTTT. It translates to CASSRLAGTDTQYF.

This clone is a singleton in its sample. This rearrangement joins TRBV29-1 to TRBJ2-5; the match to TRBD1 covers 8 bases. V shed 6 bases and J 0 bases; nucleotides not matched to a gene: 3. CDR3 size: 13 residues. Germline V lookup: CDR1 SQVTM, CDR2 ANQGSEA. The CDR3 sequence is CSVDRGNQETQYF. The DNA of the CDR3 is TGCAGCGTCGACAGGGGAAACCAAGAGACCCAGTACTTC.

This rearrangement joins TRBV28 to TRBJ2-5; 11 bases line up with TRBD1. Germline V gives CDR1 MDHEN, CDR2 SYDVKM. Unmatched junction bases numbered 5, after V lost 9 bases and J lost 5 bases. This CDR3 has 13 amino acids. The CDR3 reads CASRTGGRETQYF. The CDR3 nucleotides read TGTGCCAGTAGGACAGGGGGCCGCGAGACCCAGTACTTC. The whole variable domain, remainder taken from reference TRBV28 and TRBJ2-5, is DVKVTQSSRYLVKRTGEKVFLECVQDMDHENMFWYRQDPGLGLRLIYFSYDVKMKEKGDIPEGYSVSREKKERFSLILESASTNQTSMYLCASRTGGRETQYFGPGTRLLVL.

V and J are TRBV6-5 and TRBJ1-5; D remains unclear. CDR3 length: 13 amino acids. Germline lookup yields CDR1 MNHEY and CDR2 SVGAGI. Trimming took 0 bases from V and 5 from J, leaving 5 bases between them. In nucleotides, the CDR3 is TGTGCCAGCAGTTACTCCCCATATCAGCCCCAGCATTTT. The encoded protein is CASSYSPYQPQHF.

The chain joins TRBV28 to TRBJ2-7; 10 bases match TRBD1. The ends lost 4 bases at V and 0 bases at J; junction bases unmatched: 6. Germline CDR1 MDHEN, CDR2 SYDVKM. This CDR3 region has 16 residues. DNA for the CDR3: TGTGCCAGCAGTTCAAACCGGGACAGGGGCTCCTACGAGCAGTACTTC. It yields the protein CASSSNRDRGSYEQYF.

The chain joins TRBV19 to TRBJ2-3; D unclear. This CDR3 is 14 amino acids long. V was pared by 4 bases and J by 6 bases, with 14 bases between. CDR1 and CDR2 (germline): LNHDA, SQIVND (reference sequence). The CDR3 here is CASSSGRQLDTQYF. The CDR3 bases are TGTGCCAGTAGTAGCGGCCGCCAGTTGGATACGCAGTATTTT.

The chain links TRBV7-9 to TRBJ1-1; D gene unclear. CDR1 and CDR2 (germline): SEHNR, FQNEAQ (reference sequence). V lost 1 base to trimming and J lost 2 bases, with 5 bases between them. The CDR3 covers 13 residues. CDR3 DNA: TGTGCCAGCAGCTTAGAACAAAACACTGAAGCTTTCTTT. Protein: CASSLEQNTEAFF.

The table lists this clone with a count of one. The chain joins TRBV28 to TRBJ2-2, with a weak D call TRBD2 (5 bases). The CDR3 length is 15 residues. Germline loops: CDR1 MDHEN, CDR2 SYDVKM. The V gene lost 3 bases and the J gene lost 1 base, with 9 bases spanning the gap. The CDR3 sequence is CASSFPGLNTGELFF. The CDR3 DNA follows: TGTGCCAGCAGTTTCCCGGGATTGAACACCGGGGAGCTGTTTTTT.

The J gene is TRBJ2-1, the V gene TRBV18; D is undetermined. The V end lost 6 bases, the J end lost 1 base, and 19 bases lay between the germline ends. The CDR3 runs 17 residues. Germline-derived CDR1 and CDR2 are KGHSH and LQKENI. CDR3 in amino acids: CASSPRSSLLSYNEQFF. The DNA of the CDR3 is TGTGCCAGCTCTCCAAGGTCGTCACTGCTATCCTACAATGAGCAGTTCTTC.

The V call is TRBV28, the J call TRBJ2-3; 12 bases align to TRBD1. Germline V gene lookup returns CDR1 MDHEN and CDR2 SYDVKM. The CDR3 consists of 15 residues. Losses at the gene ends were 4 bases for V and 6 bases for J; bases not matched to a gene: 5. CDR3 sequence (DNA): TGTGCCAGCAGTTCTGGGGGACAGGGGGCGGATACGCAGTATTTT. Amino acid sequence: CASSSGGQGADTQYF. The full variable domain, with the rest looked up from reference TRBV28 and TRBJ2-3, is DVKVTQSSRYLVKRTGEKVFLECVQDMDHENMFWYRQDPGLGLRLIYFSYDVKMKEKGDIPEGYSVSREKKERFSLILESASTNQTSMYLCASSSGGQGADTQYFGPGTRLTVL.

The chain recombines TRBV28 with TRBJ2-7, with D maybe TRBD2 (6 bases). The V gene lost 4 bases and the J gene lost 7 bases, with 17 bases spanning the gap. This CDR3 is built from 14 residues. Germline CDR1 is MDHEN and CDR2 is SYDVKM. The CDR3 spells CASSSPGTRGEQYF. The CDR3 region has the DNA TGTGCCAGCAGTTCCCCCGGGACTCGAGGGGAGCAGTACTTC. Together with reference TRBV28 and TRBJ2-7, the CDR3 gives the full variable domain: DVKVTQSSRYLVKRTGEKVFLECVQDMDHENMFWYRQDPGLGLRLIYFSYDVKMKEKGDIPEGYSVSREKKERFSLILESASTNQTSMYLCASSSPGTRGEQYFGPGTRLTVT.

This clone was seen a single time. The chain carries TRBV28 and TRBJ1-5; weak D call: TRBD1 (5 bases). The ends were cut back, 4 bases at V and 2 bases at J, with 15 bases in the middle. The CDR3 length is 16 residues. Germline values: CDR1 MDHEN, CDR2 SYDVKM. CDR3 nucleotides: TGTGCCAGCAGTTATCCGCAGGGATTCGGCAATCAGCCCCAGCATTTT. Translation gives CASSYPQGFGNQPQHF.

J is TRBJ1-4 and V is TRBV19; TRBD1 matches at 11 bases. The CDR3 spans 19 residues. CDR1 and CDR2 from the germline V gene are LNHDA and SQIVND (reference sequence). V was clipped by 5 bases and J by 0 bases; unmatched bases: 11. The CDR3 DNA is TGTGCCAGTAGTCTCGCGGGACAGGGGGTATTTGCAACTAATGAAAAACTGTTTTTT. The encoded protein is CASSLAGQGVFATNEKLFF.

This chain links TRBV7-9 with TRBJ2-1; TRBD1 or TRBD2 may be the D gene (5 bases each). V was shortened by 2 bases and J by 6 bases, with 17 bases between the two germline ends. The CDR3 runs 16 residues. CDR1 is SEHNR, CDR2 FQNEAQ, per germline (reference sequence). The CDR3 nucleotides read TGTGCCAGCAGCTTATTCGGGACGGGGCCATCCAATGAGCAGTTCTTC. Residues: CASSLFGTGPSNEQFF. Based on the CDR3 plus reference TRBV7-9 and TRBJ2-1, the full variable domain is DTGVSQNPRHKITKRGQNVTFRCDPISEHNRLYWYRQTLGQGPEFLTYFQNEAQLEKSRLLSDRFSAERPKGSFSTLEIQRTEQGDSAMYLCASSLFGTGPSNEQFFGPGTRLTVL.

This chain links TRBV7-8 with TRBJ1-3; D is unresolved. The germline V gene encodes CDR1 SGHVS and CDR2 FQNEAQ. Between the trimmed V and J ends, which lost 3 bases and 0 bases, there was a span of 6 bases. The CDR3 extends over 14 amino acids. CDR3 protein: CASSLSNSGNTIYF. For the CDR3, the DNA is TGTGCCAGCAGCTTGTCCAACTCTGGAAACACCATATATTTT. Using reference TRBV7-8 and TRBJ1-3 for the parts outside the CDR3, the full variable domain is GAGVSQSPRYKVAKRGQDVALRCDPISGHVSLFWYQQALGQGPEFLTYFQNEAQLDKSGLPSDRFFAERPEGSVSTLKIQRTQQEDSAVYLCASSLSNSGNTIYFGEGSWLTVV.

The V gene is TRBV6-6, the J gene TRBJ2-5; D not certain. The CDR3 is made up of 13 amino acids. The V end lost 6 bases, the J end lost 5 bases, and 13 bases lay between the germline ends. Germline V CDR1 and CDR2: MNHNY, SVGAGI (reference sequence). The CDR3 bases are TGTGCCAGCAGGCCTTTTCCCCAGGAGACCCAGTACTTC. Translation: CASRPFPQETQYF.

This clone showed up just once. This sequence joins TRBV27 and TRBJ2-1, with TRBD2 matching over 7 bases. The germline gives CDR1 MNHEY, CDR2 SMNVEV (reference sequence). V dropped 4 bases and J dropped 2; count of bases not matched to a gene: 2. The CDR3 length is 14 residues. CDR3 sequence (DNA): TGTGCCAGCAGTTCTACTAGCGCCTACAATGAGCAGTTCTTC. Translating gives CASSSTSAYNEQFF.

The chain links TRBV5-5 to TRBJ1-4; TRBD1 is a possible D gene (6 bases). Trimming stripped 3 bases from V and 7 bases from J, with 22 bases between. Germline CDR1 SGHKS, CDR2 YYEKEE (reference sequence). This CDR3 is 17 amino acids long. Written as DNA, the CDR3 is TGTGCCAGCAGCTCAGATCCGACAGGCCTACACGGTGAAAAACTGTTTTTT. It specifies CASSSDPTGLHGEKLFF.